These 20 T cell receptor beta chains share one sample of origin, sequenced in a study of radiation and T cells in renal cell carcinoma. Time point specified: blood 4 weeks post-SBRT, at nephrectomy. Treatment indicated: 15 Gy SBRT to primary tumor, nephrectomy 4 weeks later. The table came from immunoSEQ multiplex PCR; TCRdb's copy has only in-frame clones and leaves some out. In the table there are about 90,000 clones, about 85% of which are singletons. The sequencing used blood, collected from a patient whose treatment included radiotherapy and nephrectomy. All receptors derive from a man between 45 and 60 years old with renal cell carcinoma.

This clone was seen a few times. The chain joins TRBV10-2 to TRBJ2-1; 10 bases are shared with TRBD2. The CDR3 has 15 residues. The V gene's germline CDR1 is WSHSY and CDR2 SAAADI. The trim removed 6 bases at V and 9 bases at J, leaving 11 bases unmatched. CDR3 coding DNA: TGCGCCAGCAGCGAAACCCTAGCTAGCGGGAGTGAGCAGTTCTTC. This gives the protein CASSETLASGSEQFF.

The rearrangement uses TRBV6-1 and TRBJ1-5, with a tentative D call TRBD1 (6 bases). Germline loops: CDR1 MNHNS, CDR2 SASEGT. V gave up 0 bases and J gave up 9 bases, with 15 bases separating them. The CDR3 length is 15 residues. The CDR3 DNA is TGTGCCAGCAGTGAAGCATGGCAGGGGTTTTCGCCCCAGCATTTT. Protein: CASSEAWQGFSPQHF.

The V gene is TRBV10-2, the J gene TRBJ1-2; D gene unclear. Germline V CDR1 and CDR2: WSHSY, SAAADI. This CDR3 comprises 12 residues. With 3 bases removed from V and 3 bases from J, the gap between germline ends came to 5 bases. DNA for the CDR3: TGCGCCAGCAGTGATGGGGACTATGGCTACACCTTC. It codes for CASSDGDYGYTF.

This sequence joins TRBV7-8 and TRBJ1-3; D is unclear. The V gene's germline CDR1 is SGHVS and CDR2 FQNEAQ. V was shortened by 2 bases and J by 2 bases, with 7 bases between the two germline ends. The CDR3 loop spans 14 amino acids. In nucleotides, the CDR3 is TGTGCCAGCAGCTTACGGGTGGCTGGAAACACCATATATTTT. Translating gives CASSLRVAGNTIYF.

This chain joins TRBV5-4 and TRBJ2-3; 7 bases align to TRBD2. The CDR3 length is 15 residues. The germline V gene encodes CDR1 SGHNT and CDR2 YYREEE (reference sequence). The V segment lost 4 bases and the J segment 3 bases; nucleotides outside the gene matches: 8. The CDR3 DNA follows: TGTGCCAGCAGCCCAGCTGGGGGAGGGACAGATACGCAGTATTTT. Translation gives CASSPAGGGTDTQYF.

V is TRBV5-4 and J is TRBJ2-1; D is unclear. V shed 4 bases and J shed 8 bases, with 10 bases lying between them. There are 12 residues in the CDR3. Looked up from germline, CDR1 is SGHNT and CDR2 is YYREEE (reference sequence). The CDR3 sequence is CASSPGRHEQFF. The CDR3 DNA sequence: TGTGCCAGCAGCCCCGGCCGCCATGAGCAGTTCTTC.

The genes are TRBV23-1 and TRBJ2-7, with TRBD1 matching over 8 bases. TRBV23-1 is assigned to the ORF class and has an uncertain function. This CDR3 spans 17 amino acids. Trimming at V came to 8 bases and at J to 0 bases, leaving 15 bases not matched to a gene. CDR3 sequence reads: CASQTISPGQDSYEQYF. As DNA, the CDR3 is TGCGCCAGCCAAACGATTTCTCCGGGACAGGACTCCTACGAGCAGTACTTC.

The chain uses TRBV6-5 and TRBJ1-2; D is undetermined. The CDR3 runs 13 residues. Trimming pared 7 bases from V and 0 bases from J, leaving 9 bases between. Germline V gene data show CDR1 as MNHEY and CDR2 as SVGAGI. CDR3 residues: CASTTSANYGYTF. DNA for the CDR3: TGTGCCAGCACGACCTCCGCTAACTATGGCTACACCTTC.

The chain couples TRBV7-2 to TRBJ2-3, with 7 bases lining up with TRBD2. Germline V CDR1 and CDR2: SGHTA, FQGNSA. V was pared by 6 bases and J by 2 bases, with 8 bases of the junction left unmatched. The CDR3 contains 15 residues. CDR3 in DNA: TGTGCCAGCAGGTTTACAGCGGGGTACACAGATACGCAGTATTTT. Encoded protein: CASRFTAGYTDTQYF. The full variable domain, its missing parts supplied by reference TRBV7-2 and TRBJ2-3, is GAGVSQSPSNKVTEKGKDVELRCDPISGHTALYWYRQSLGQGLEFLIYFQGNSAPDKSGLPSDRFSAERTGGSVSTLTIQRTQQEDSAVYLCASRFTAGYTDTQYFGPGTRLTVL.

This clone was found a few times. The chain is built from TRBV9 and TRBJ1-1, with a tentative D call TRBD1 (6 bases). Per germline, CDR1 SGDLS and CDR2 YYNGEE. This CDR3 region has 13 residues. Between the trimmed V and J ends, which lost 5 bases and 5 bases, there was a span of 13 bases. CDR3 protein: CASSTQTGTEAFF. The CDR3 coding sequence is TGTGCCAGCAGTACCCAAACAGGGACTGAAGCTTTCTTT.

The chain carries TRBV29-1 and TRBJ2-3; D remains unclear. The V end was cut by 4 bases, the J end by 1 base, with 6 bases between. The CDR3 consists of 12 residues. The germline V gene has CDR1 SQVTM and CDR2 ANQGSEA. DNA of the CDR3: TGCAGCGTTGTTGGGGGCACAGATACGCAGTATTTT. Its protein is CSVVGGTDTQYF.

The chain has TRBV19 and TRBJ2-7, with D possibly being TRBD2 (6 bases). This CDR3 has 13 amino acids. The germline V gene encodes CDR1 LNHDA and CDR2 SQIVND (reference sequence). V lost 5 bases and J 2 bases, leaving 10 bases between the germline ends. The CDR3 here is CASSSPGAYEQYF. Here the CDR3 DNA reads TGTGCCAGTAGTTCTCCGGGGGCCTACGAGCAGTACTTC.

The chain uses TRBV7-9 and TRBJ1-1; perhaps TRBD1 as D (6 bases). V was cut by 2 bases and J by 1 base, with 11 bases left in between. Germline V gene lookup returns CDR1 SEHNR and CDR2 FQNEAQ (reference sequence). The CDR3 sequence is 15 residues long. Here the CDR3 reads CASSLLGARNTEAFF. Here the CDR3 DNA reads TGTGCCAGCAGCTTATTGGGGGCGCGGAACACTGAAGCTTTCTTT.

V usage is TRBV5-1 and J usage is TRBJ2-7; 7 bases fit TRBD2. The germline V gene encodes CDR1 SGHRS and CDR2 YFSETQ. V gave up 7 bases and J gave up 2 bases; unmatched junction bases: 9. The CDR3 sequence is 14 residues long. CDR3: CASSLTAGTYEQYF. The CDR3 region has the DNA TGCGCCAGCTCCCTCACAGCGGGAACCTACGAGCAGTACTTC.

CDR3 sequence reads: CASSPQGGSPLYNEQFF. CDR3 coding DNA: TGTGCCAGCTCACCACAGGGCGGCAGTCCCTTATACAATGAGCAGTTCTTC. J is TRBJ2-1 and V is TRBV18, with D hard to call. CDR3 length: 17 residues. CDR1 KGHSH and CDR2 LQKENI come from the germline V gene. V dropped 1 base and J dropped 4 bases, with 17 bases sitting between them.

The CDR3, as DNA: TGTGCCAGCACCGCCGGGACAGCGGGAAACACCATATATTTT. Residues: CASTAGTAGNTIYF. The genes are TRBV6-5 and TRBJ1-3, with 7 bases identical to TRBD1. The CDR3 has 14 residues. Germline values: CDR1 MNHEY, CDR2 SVGAGI. With V trimmed by 7 bases and J by 4 bases, 7 bases remained unmatched.

V is TRBV6-4 and J is TRBJ2-2; 8 bases fit TRBD1. CDR1 and CDR2 (germline): MRHNA, SNTAGT. Trimming cost V 4 bases and J 0 bases; bases outside gene matches: 1. The CDR3 sequence is 15 residues long. CDR3 loop: CASSAQGANTGELFF. Here the CDR3 DNA reads TGTGCCAGCAGTGCACAGGGGGCGAACACCGGGGAGCTGTTTTTT.

This clone has a handful of counts. The chain uses TRBV9 and TRBJ2-3; D is perhaps TRBD1 (5 bases). CDR3 length: 12 amino acids. Trimming removed 4 bases at V and 8 bases at J, with 11 bases between. The germline V gene has CDR1 SGDLS and CDR2 YYNGEE. The CDR3 spells CASSSGLGTQYF. CDR3 bases: TGTGCCAGCAGCTCAGGGCTGGGTACGCAGTATTTT.

In nucleotides, the CDR3 is TGTGCCAGCAGCAAAGGCGAGGACAGGGAAAAGACTAACTATGGCTACACCTTC. Its protein is CASSKGEDREKTNYGYTF. The chain recombines TRBV21-1 with TRBJ1-2; the tabulated D call, TRBD1, remains unverified against the DNA. TRBV21-1 is tagged as a pseudogene. The CDR3 runs 18 residues.

This chain links TRBV6-5 with TRBJ1-1; TRBD1 matches 8 bases. This CDR3 comprises 13 residues. V was clipped by 6 bases and J by 6 bases; unmatched bases: 6. CDR1 is MNHEY and CDR2 is SVGAGI in the germline V gene. CDR3 amino acids: CASRQGGLPEAFF. The DNA for the CDR3 is TGTGCCAGCAGACAGGGGGGGTTGCCTGAAGCTTTCTTT.